A single sample gave rise to the 10 T cell receptor beta chains below, sequenced in a study of regulatory and conventional T cells in RAG deficiency. Data came from immunoSEQ multiplex PCR; TCRdb stores just in-frame clones and leaves some out. Of over 15,000 clones in the sample, approximately 90% were seen once. Genomic DNA came from blood regulatory T cells gated CD4+ CD25-high CD127-low. These data also featured in a second study, about regulatory T cells. From that second work: The PCR used 52 TRBV and 13 TRBJ primers.

The specimen was Tregs sorted from blood. These receptors all stem from a human donor in good health.

The chain recombines TRBV2 with TRBJ1-4, with 8 bases that match TRBD1. The V gene's germline CDR1 is SNHLY and CDR2 FYNNEI. CDR3 length: 14 residues. V was clipped by 5 bases and J by 8 bases; unmatched bases: 7. CDR3 residues: CASSLGQGGEKLFF. CDR3 coding DNA: TGTGCCAGCAGTTTAGGACAGGGCGGCGAAAAACTGTTTTTT. The full variable domain, its missing parts supplied by reference TRBV2 and TRBJ1-4, is EPEVTQTPSHQVTQMGQEVILRCVPISNHLYFYWYRQILGQKVEFLVSFYNNEISEKSEIFDDQFSVERPDGSNFTLKIRSTKLEDSAMYFCASSLGQGGEKLFFGSGTQLSVL.

The CDR3 region has the DNA TGTGCCAGCAGATTGGGACAGGTGGCGAACATTCAGTACTTC. Encoded protein: CASRLGQVANIQYF. The chain employs TRBV6-6 and TRBJ2-4; 8 nucleotides match TRBD1. V shed 6 bases and J 7 bases; nucleotides not matched to a gene: 8. This CDR3 is 14 amino acids long. Germline CDR1 and CDR2: MNHNY and SVGAGI (reference sequence).

The chain employs TRBV4-2 and TRBJ1-1, with 8 bases identical to TRBD1. V dropped 0 bases and J dropped 4; count of bases not matched to a gene: 4. Germline-derived CDR1 and CDR2 are LGHNA and YNFKEQ. The CDR3 is 15 residues long. The CDR3 DNA sequence: TGTGCCAGCAGCCAAGACTTGACAGGGGTCACTGAAGCTTTCTTT. Encoded protein: CASSQDLTGVTEAFF.

The V gene is TRBV11-2, the J gene TRBJ2-2; TRBD1 or TRBD2 may be the D gene (5 bases each). Germline V gene sequence: CDR1 SGHAT, CDR2 FQNNGV. Trimming stripped 5 bases from V and 0 bases from J, with 10 bases between. The CDR3 has 15 amino acids. CDR3 loop: CASSTGTPNTGELFF. In nucleotides, the CDR3 is TGTGCCAGCAGCACCGGGACGCCGAACACCGGGGAGCTGTTTTTT.

The chain employs TRBV18 and TRBJ2-7; D gene uncertain. The germline CDR1 and CDR2 sequences are KGHSH and LQKENI. V lost 4 bases and J lost 2, with 9 bases in between. The CDR3 extends over 13 amino acids. CDR3 coding DNA: TGTGCCAGCTCACTTAGGGAAACCTACGAGCAGTACTTC. This translates into CASSLRETYEQYF.

The CDR3 loop is CASSGRGTGANVLTF. CDR3 DNA sequence: TGTGCCAGCAGCGGTAGGGGGACTGGGGCCAACGTCCTGACTTTC. The chain employs TRBV7-8 and TRBJ2-6, with D possibly TRBD1 on 6 matching bases. Germline V gives CDR1 SGHVS, CDR2 FQNEAQ. Trimming took off 5 bases at V and 2 bases at J, with 10 bases between the two ends. This CDR3 spans 15 amino acids.

V and J are TRBV13 and TRBJ1-1, with D tentatively TRBD1 (6 bases). There are 15 residues in the CDR3. V was cut by 3 bases and J by 11 bases, with 22 bases left in between. Germline CDR1 PRHDT, CDR2 FYEKMQ (reference sequence). CDR3 in amino acids: CASSLRSRSGAYAFF. CDR3 DNA: TGTGCCAGCAGCTTGAGGAGCCGGTCGGGGGCCTATGCTTTCTTT. Using reference TRBV13 and TRBJ1-1 for the parts outside the CDR3, the full variable domain is AAGVIQSPRHLIKEKRETATLKCYPIPRHDTVYWYQQGPGQDPQFLISFYEKMQSDKGSIPDRFSAQQFSDYHSELNMSSLELGDSALYFCASSLRSRSGAYAFFGQGTRLTVV.

V usage is TRBV28 and J usage is TRBJ1-2; 7 nucleotides agree with TRBD1. Germline values: CDR1 MDHEN, CDR2 SYDVKM. The V gene end was trimmed by 5 bases and the J gene end by 4 bases; junction bases not matched to a gene: 10. The CDR3 extends over 15 amino acids. The CDR3 is CASSVGQDSIYGYTF. The CDR3 DNA is TGTGCCAGCAGTGTTGGACAGGATTCCATCTATGGCTACACCTTC.

The J gene is TRBJ1-4, the V gene TRBV9; D uncertain. Germline V gene data show CDR1 as SGDLS and CDR2 as YYNGEE. The CDR3 runs 16 residues. V was shortened by 4 bases and J by 2 bases, with 15 bases between the two germline ends. Here the CDR3 reads CASSLEAQETNEKLFF. CDR3 nucleotide sequence: TGTGCCAGCAGCTTGGAGGCCCAGGAGACTAATGAAAAACTGTTTTTT.

This chain links TRBV9 with TRBJ1-5; unclear D gene. V dropped 2 bases and J dropped 0 bases, with 9 bases sitting between them. The CDR3 loop spans 15 amino acids. CDR1 is SGDLS and CDR2 is YYNGEE in the germline V gene. CDR3: CASSVDGNSNQPQHF. The CDR3, as DNA: TGTGCCAGCAGCGTCGACGGCAATAGCAATCAGCCCCAGCATTTT. Full variable domain (remainder filled in from reference TRBV9 and TRBJ1-5): DSGVTQTPKHLITATGQRVTLRCSPRSGDLSVYWYQQSLDQGLQFLIQYYNGEERAKGNILERFSAQQFPDLHSELNLSSLELGDSALYFCASSVDGNSNQPQHFGDGTRLSIL.